This T cell receptor beta chain was recovered during a study of shared clonotypes between healthy human individuals. Repertoires were generated with immunoSEQ multiplex PCR, while TCRdb's copy carries only in-frame clones and drops some. Among around 550,000 clones listed, almost 97% were seen once. A word on this clone: As yet, its antigen is unknown.

Study-wide points: Naive subsets generally had larger estimated richness than memory subsets.

Sample: naive CD4+ T cells sorted from blood. Subset specified: CD45RA+ positively selected. The receptor's source is a woman in her twenties or thirties in good health.

The CDR3 region has the DNA TGTGCCAGCAGCTTAGAGAGACAGGCAGTGGGGGGCTACACCTTC. Its protein is CASSLERQAVGGYTF. This chain uses TRBV5-4 with TRBJ1-2, with D maybe TRBD1 (6 bases). V was shortened by 2 bases and J by 8 bases, with 19 bases between the two germline ends. In germline, CDR1 is SGHNT, CDR2 YYREEE (reference sequence). The CDR3 has 15 amino acids.